The entry that follows covers one T cell receptor beta chain sequence. Its antigen remains unidentified. With 9 bases removed from V and 14 bases from J, the gap between germline ends came to 24 bases. The germline V gene has CDR1 LNHDA and CDR2 SQIVND (reference sequence). The CDR3 extends over 13 amino acids. TCR beta VDJ and CDR3 profiles were obtained from a genomic DNA template. In TCRdb, the reads were re-called with MiXCR into one record per CDR3 protein. The profile covers fewer than 300,000 distinct CDR3 sequences, with approximately 79% appearing a single time and 40% to 55% taken by the ten largest. The patients chosen for sequencing had shown expansion of CD8+CD57+ cells (detected by flow cytometry). This specimen comes from a study of CD8+CD57+ T cells in acquired aplastic anemia. Study-level background: Around 3.5 ug was the average amount of DNA from sorted CD4+ and CD8+ cells.

General study findings and limits: Patient and control CD8+ Simpson's diversity was not significantly different.

The source of this sequence is a human donor with aplastic anemia. The sequenced material came from sorted CD4+, CD8+, or CD8+CD57+ T cells (not recorded which) from PBMCs. The V gene is TRBV19, the J gene TRBJ2-3; TRBD1 or TRBD2 may be the D gene (5 bases each). CDR3: CASSARDADELYF. As DNA, the CDR3 is TGTGCCAGCAGTGCACGGGACGCAGATGAGCTGTATTTT.